This T cell receptor beta chain was found in a study of regulatory T cells in long-lasting Graves disease. Findings of the study overall: TRBV28, TRBJ1-2 and TRBJ2-5 were segments that persistent disease favored. Persistent Graves' patients showed less TCR diversity than newly diagnosed ones. It was possible that the small sample size reduced accuracy.

The authors built TCR beta libraries using iRepertoire HTBI primers and Arm-PCR of CDR3 regions. TCRdb fed the multiplex PCR reads into MiXCR, producing one record per CDR3 protein. The sample includes a few hundred thousand distinct CDR3 sequences, less than 30% of them seen just once. The CDR3 covers 15 residues. Trimming shortened V by 6 bases and J by 6 bases, and 18 bases separated the two germline ends. Germline CDR1 MDHEN, CDR2 SYDVKM. Many counts were recorded for this clonotype. Its specificity is not known. Indicated time point: persistent/refractory GD, antithyroid drugs over 5 years with positive TRAb. The authors made the TCR library using RNA they extracted from PBMCs.

The source of this sequence is a woman aged 40 to 55 with Graves disease. The material was peripheral blood mononuclear cells (PBMCs), obtained when the disease was refractory, from a patient treated with antithyroid drugs. The J gene is TRBJ1-5, the V gene TRBV28; unclear D gene. CDR3 coding DNA: TGTGCCAGCAGCCCCTTCCCGGGGTTGCCTCAGCCCCAGCATTTT. It codes for CASSPFPGLPQPQHF.